This T cell receptor beta chain was observed in a study of T cells in Graves' hyperthyroidism and ophthalmopathy. Germline CDR1 reads SNHLY; CDR2 reads FYNNEI. Trimming left V 7 bases short and J 4 bases short, with 16 bases between. The CDR3 loop spans 14 amino acids. TCR beta CDR3 sequences were amplified from RNA transcripts. HTBI primers were used for first-round RT-PCR of the TCR CDR3. TCRdb redid the calling of the multiplex PCR reads with MiXCR, one entry per CDR3 protein. The sample lists roughly 700,000 distinct CDR3 sequences; around 15% were seen once. The sample holds a few counts of this clonotype. A much larger clone differs from this one at a single base, so this may be a read error.

Input material: blood. The chain employs TRBV2 and TRBJ1-1; D is perhaps TRBD1 (5 bases). This clonotype was sampled from a woman aged 18-30 years with Graves' hyperthyroidism. CDR3 region: CASKPWGIRTEAFF. The CDR3 DNA sequence: TGTGCCAGCAAACCATGGGGGATTCGCACTGAAGCTTTCTTT. Using reference TRBV2 and TRBJ1-1 for the parts outside the CDR3, the full variable domain is EPEVTQTPSHQVTQMGQEVILRCVPISNHLYFYWYRQILGQKVEFLVSFYNNEISEKSEIFDDQFSVERPDGSNFTLKIRSTKLEDSAMYFCASKPWGIRTEAFFGQGTRLTVV.